One sample yielded the 26 T cell receptor beta chains listed below, sequenced in a study of blood T cell repertoires in COVID-19. Assay used: immunoSEQ multiplex PCR; TCRdb lists only in-frame clones, some missing. The profile covers some 54,000 clones, with under 85% appearing a single time and under 2% taken by the ten largest. Material for sequencing was peripheral blood. The source is a woman aged 55-70 years with acute or convalescent COVID-19.

The V and J genes are TRBV28 and TRBJ2-6; possible D gene TRBD1, 5 bases. With 3 bases removed from V and 1 base from J, the gap between germline ends came to 7 bases. This CDR3 region has 15 residues. Germline CDR1 reads MDHEN; CDR2 reads SYDVKM. The CDR3 region is CASSFRGSGANVLTF. Here the CDR3 DNA reads TGTGCCAGCAGTTTTAGGGGTTCTGGGGCCAACGTCCTGACTTTC.

In this sample, this clone turned up a few times. The chain is built from TRBV10-1 and TRBJ2-2; D remains unclear. This CDR3 comprises 13 residues. Germline V gives CDR1 WNHNN, CDR2 SYGVQD (reference sequence). V was shortened by 6 bases and J by 0 bases, with 5 bases between the two germline ends. The CDR3 region is CASRQSNTGELFF. The CDR3 bases are TGCGCCAGCAGACAGTCGAACACCGGGGAGCTGTTTTTT.

The chain combines TRBV3-1 (or the pseudogene TRBV3-2) with TRBJ1-4, with 10 positions matching TRBD1. Germline V lookup: CDR1 LGHDT, CDR2 YNNKEL (reference sequence). V shed 5 bases and J 5 bases; nucleotides not matched to a gene: 14. This CDR3 is built from 18 residues. The CDR3 here is CASSSKPGTGAGNEKLFF. The CDR3 nucleotides are TGTGCCAGCAGCTCGAAGCCTGGGACAGGGGCCGGGAATGAAAAACTGTTTTTT.

A word on this clone: A read error may produce the germline difference seen at one junction end. J is TRBJ2-2 and V is TRBV14, with 10 bases fitting TRBD2. Germline lookup yields CDR1 SGHDN and CDR2 FVKESK. The CDR3 sequence is 16 residues long. CDR3 nucleotide sequence: TGTGTCAGCAGCCCTACTAGCGGGACGAACACCGGGGAGCTGTTTTTT. It is translated as CVSSPTSGTNTGELFF.

This chain links TRBV7-3 with TRBJ1-1; TRBD1 agrees at 8 bases. The CDR3 loop spans 16 amino acids. CDR1 and CDR2 from the germline V gene are SGHTA and FQGTGA. Trimming took 2 bases from V and 5 from J; bases not matched to a gene: 10. CDR3 loop: CASSLYAGGVGTEAFF. The CDR3 coding sequence is TGTGCCAGCAGCTTATATGCAGGGGGCGTTGGGACTGAAGCTTTCTTT.

This chain joins TRBV18 and TRBJ2-2; TRBD2 matches at 10 bases. The ends lost 1 base at V and 5 bases at J; junction bases unmatched: 10. The germline V gene encodes CDR1 KGHSH and CDR2 LQKENI. The CDR3 covers 18 residues. The CDR3 DNA reads TGTGCCAGCTCACCACGATCTTCTAGCGGGAGTAGTACCGGGGAGCTGTTTTTT. Protein sequence: CASSPRSSSGSSTGELFF.

V and J are TRBV9 and TRBJ1-1, with D perhaps matching TRBD1 (6 bases). The V end was cut by 5 bases, the J end by 0 bases, with 8 bases between. Germline values: CDR1 SGDLS, CDR2 YYNGEE. The CDR3 extends over 13 amino acids. Written as DNA, the CDR3 is TGTGCCAGCAGGAGGGACATGAACACTGAAGCTTTCTTT. Encoded protein: CASRRDMNTEAFF.

A single count supports this clone. The chain combines TRBV7-3 with TRBJ2-2, with 12 nucleotides matching TRBD1. V shed 1 base and J 1 base; nucleotides not matched to a gene: 4. This CDR3 spans 18 amino acids. Germline loops: CDR1 SGHTA, CDR2 FQGTGA. CDR3 protein: CASSLKGQGALNTGELFF. Here the CDR3 DNA reads TGTGCCAGCAGCTTAAAGGGACAGGGGGCCCTGAACACCGGGGAGCTGTTTTTT.

This chain connects TRBV5-4 to TRBJ2-3; the D is unclear. The length of the CDR3 is 14 residues. Looked up from germline, CDR1 is SGHNT and CDR2 is YYREEE (reference sequence). Trimming cost V 3 bases and J 6 bases, with 14 bases left between them. CDR3 protein: CASSSPAEADTQYF. The DNA of the CDR3 is TGTGCCAGCAGCTCGCCGGCTGAGGCGGATACGCAGTATTTT. Together with reference TRBV5-4 and TRBJ2-3, the CDR3 gives the full variable domain: ETGVTQSPTHLIKTRGQQVTLRCSSQSGHNTVSWYQQALGQGPQFIFQYYREEENGRGNFPPRFSGLQFPNYSSELNVNALELDDSALYLCASSSPAEADTQYFGPGTRLTVL.

This chain links TRBV28 with TRBJ1-2, with 10 bases matching TRBD1. V shed 4 bases and J 2 bases; nucleotides not matched to a gene: 16. Germline values: CDR1 MDHEN, CDR2 SYDVKM. This CDR3 has 19 amino acids. CDR3 loop: CASSSGGLGQGSANYGYTF. In nucleotides, the CDR3 is TGTGCCAGCAGTTCCGGTGGACTGGGACAGGGGTCGGCGAACTATGGCTACACCTTC.

The J gene is TRBJ1-5, the V gene TRBV6-4; D is perhaps TRBD1 (5 bases). CDR1 is MRHNA, CDR2 SNTAGT, per germline. Trimming took 4 bases from V and 0 from J, leaving 19 bases between them. The CDR3 loop spans 18 amino acids. CDR3 sequence: CASSAGDPDQCSNQPQHF. In DNA, the CDR3 is TGTGCCAGCAGTGCGGGGGACCCGGACCAATGTAGCAATCAGCCCCAGCATTTT.

The V call is TRBV18, the J call TRBJ1-6; 9 nucleotides agree with TRBD1. CDR1 and CDR2 (germline): KGHSH, LQKENI. J lost 13 bases, V lost 3 bases, and 4 bases had no gene match. The CDR3 runs 13 residues. CDR3 sequence (DNA): TGTGCCAGCTCACCCGGGACAGGGAACCCCCTCCACTTT. Amino acids: CASSPGTGNPLHF. The full variable domain, rest sourced from reference TRBV18 and TRBJ1-6, is NAGVMQNPRHLVRRRGQEARLRCSPMKGHSHVYWYRQLPEEGLKFMVYLQKENIIDESGMPKERFSAEFPKEGPSILRIQQVVRGDSAAYFCASSPGTGNPLHFGNGTRLTVT.

The chain recombines TRBV19 with TRBJ2-3, with TRBD2 identical over 8 bases. Germline CDR1 LNHDA, CDR2 SQIVND (reference sequence). The CDR3 extends over 17 amino acids. J gave up 1 base and V 9 bases, and 15 bases lay outside the gene matches. CDR3 DNA: TGTGCCAGCAAAATCCAAGCGGGAGCGGGGGGCACAGATACGCAGTATTTT. Its protein is CASKIQAGAGGTDTQYF.

The chain uses TRBV5-1 and TRBJ1-2; TRBD1 matches 7 bases. Germline-derived CDR1 and CDR2 are SGHRS and YFSETQ. The CDR3 sequence is 12 residues long. The trim removed 5 bases at V and 2 bases at J, leaving 0 bases unmatched. The CDR3 DNA reads as TGCGCCAGCAGGGACAGGAACTATGGCTACACCTTC. Its translation: CASRDRNYGYTF.

The chain has TRBV7-6 and TRBJ2-3, with a weak D call TRBD1 (6 bases). From germline, CDR1 is SGHVS and CDR2 FNYEAQ. Between the trimmed V and J ends, which lost 3 bases and 1 base, there was a span of 8 bases. The length of the CDR3 is 14 residues. The CDR3 loop is CASSFRGGTDTQYF. The CDR3 DNA is TGTGCCAGCAGCTTCAGGGGAGGCACAGATACGCAGTATTTT.

The chain employs TRBV12-3 or TRBV12-4 and TRBJ2-1, with D maybe TRBD2 (5 bases). V shed 7 bases and J shed 5 bases, with 12 bases lying between them. The CDR3 contains 13 residues. The CDR3 is CASKGYGNNEQFF. Here the CDR3 DNA reads TGTGCCAGCAAAGGGTACGGGAACAATGAGCAGTTCTTC.

The chain has TRBV9 and TRBJ2-3; the match to TRBD2 covers 13 bases. The CDR3 length is 17 residues. In germline, CDR1 is SGDLS, CDR2 YYNGEE. The trim removed 4 bases at V and 2 bases at J, leaving 7 bases unmatched. The CDR3 protein is CASSPGLAGALTDTQYF. DNA of the CDR3: TGTGCCAGCAGCCCTGGACTAGCGGGGGCCCTCACAGATACGCAGTATTTT.

Here the CDR3 reads CASRGDFSLRNEQFF. For the CDR3, the DNA is TGTGCCAGCAGAGGGGACTTCTCTCTTCGGAATGAGCAGTTCTTC. The chain links TRBV28 to TRBJ2-1; D perhaps matches TRBD2 (6 bases). The CDR3 loop spans 15 amino acids. CDR1 and CDR2 from the germline V gene are MDHEN and SYDVKM. The V gene lost 6 bases and the J gene lost 7 bases, with 19 bases spanning the gap.

The chain combines TRBV4-1 with TRBJ1-5, with D unresolved. This CDR3 spans 18 amino acids. Germline CDR1 is MGHRA and CDR2 is YSYEKL. The V and J ends lost 0 bases and 0 bases respectively, with 15 bases between them. The CDR3 DNA reads TGCGCCAGCAGCCAAGATTTTGGGAGGGCCCGTAGCAATCAGCCCCAGCATTTT. Its translation is CASSQDFGRARSNQPQHF.

The rearrangement joins TRBV6-1 to TRBJ1-1; D unclear. CDR1 MNHNS and CDR2 SASEGT come from the germline V gene. V lost 1 base to trimming and J lost 7 bases, with 13 bases between them. The CDR3 is made up of 14 amino acids. The CDR3 DNA is TGTGCCAGCAGTGAAGGGGAGGGTTGGGGTGAAGCTTTCTTT. Protein: CASSEGEGWGEAFF.

This chain links TRBV19 with TRBJ1-2, with D tentatively TRBD1 (6 bases). V was cut by 0 bases and J by 6 bases, with 11 bases left in between. Germline V gene data show CDR1 as LNHDA and CDR2 as SQIVND (reference sequence). The CDR3 length is 14 residues. Here the CDR3 DNA reads TGTGCCAGTAGTATAGATTTTGCAGGGGATGGCTACACCTTC. It codes for CASSIDFAGDGYTF. The variable domain in full, with the rest retrieved from reference TRBV19 and TRBJ1-2, is DGGITQSPKYLFRKEGQNVTLSCEQNLNHDAMYWYRQDPGQGLRLIYYSQIVNDFQKGDIAEGYSVSREKKESFPLTVTSAQKNPTAFYLCASSIDFAGDGYTFGSGTRLTVV.

V is TRBV7-9 and J is TRBJ1-3, with 9 bases matching TRBD1. Losses at the gene ends were 5 bases for V and 0 bases for J; bases not matched to a gene: 8. CDR1 SEHNR and CDR2 FQNEAQ come from the germline V gene (reference sequence). The CDR3 is 17 residues long. CDR3 protein: CASSAGQGNPSGNTIYF. CDR3 sequence (DNA): TGTGCCAGCAGCGCCGGACAGGGGAACCCCTCTGGAAACACCATATATTTT.

This clone has only a few counts. The chain couples TRBV21-1 to TRBJ1-1; the table's D call of TRBD1 was not tested on the DNA. TRBV21-1 constitutes a pseudogene. The CDR3 has 16 residues. CDR3 protein: CASSKDLRDKGTEAFF. The CDR3 DNA sequence: TGTGCCAGCAGCAAAGATCTCCGGGACAAAGGCACTGAAGCTTTCTTT.

This clone was observed a single time. The V and J genes are TRBV7-9 and TRBJ1-1, with D possibly TRBD1 on 5 matching bases. The ends were cut back, 6 bases at V and 1 base at J, with 12 bases in the middle. Germline V gene lookup returns CDR1 SEHNR and CDR2 FQNEAQ (reference sequence). This CDR3 has 14 amino acids. The CDR3 nucleotides read TGTGCCAGCAGTCTCCCCGGGGGGAACACTGAAGCTTTCTTT. Translation gives CASSLPGGNTEAFF.

The chain has TRBV30 and TRBJ1-5, with D maybe TRBD1 (5 bases). CDR1 and CDR2 (germline): GTSNPN, SVGIG (reference sequence). Deletions cut 2 bases from V and 0 bases from J, with 11 bases between. The CDR3 sequence is 15 residues long. The CDR3 nucleotides read TGTGCCTGGAGTTCCGGGGGGAATAGCAATCAGCCCCAGCATTTT. Translated: CAWSSGGNSNQPQHF.

J is TRBJ2-7 and V is TRBV9; TRBD2 matches 8 bases. The germline V gene encodes CDR1 SGDLS and CDR2 YYNGEE. This CDR3 is 16 amino acids long. With 0 bases clipped from V and 5 bases from J, the junction kept 10 bases outside the gene matches. The CDR3 is CASSVAPRSGGNEQYF. The DNA of the CDR3 is TGTGCCAGCAGCGTAGCCCCACGGTCGGGAGGGAACGAGCAGTACTTC.